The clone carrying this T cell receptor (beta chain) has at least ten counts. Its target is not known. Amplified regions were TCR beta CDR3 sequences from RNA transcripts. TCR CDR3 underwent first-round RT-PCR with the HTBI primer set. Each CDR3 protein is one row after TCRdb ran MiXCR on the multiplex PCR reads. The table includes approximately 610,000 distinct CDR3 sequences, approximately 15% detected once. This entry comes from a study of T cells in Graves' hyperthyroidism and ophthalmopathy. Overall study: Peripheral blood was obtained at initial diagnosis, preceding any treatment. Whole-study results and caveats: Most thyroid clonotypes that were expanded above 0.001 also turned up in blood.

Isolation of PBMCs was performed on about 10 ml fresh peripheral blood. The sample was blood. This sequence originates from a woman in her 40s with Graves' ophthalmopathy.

CDR3 protein: CASSKTVNTEAFF. The CDR3 DNA reads as TGTGCCAGTAGTAAGACAGTGAACACTGAAGCTTTCTTT. The J gene is TRBJ1-1, the V gene TRBV19; perhaps TRBD1 as D (5 bases). Trimming shortened V by 4 bases and J by 0 bases, and 6 bases separated the two germline ends. The CDR3 covers 13 residues. Germline loops: CDR1 LNHDA, CDR2 SQIVND (reference sequence).